The T cell receptor beta chain described here comes from a study of vaccination and CD4 T cells after COVID-19. Overall study: Cultures acting as controls obtained a CEFX pool, an HIV-1 Nef pool, or no peptide.

Treatment given: roughly ten-day PBMC culture with coronavirus spike peptide pools or control peptides (ViraFEST assay). ViraFEST stimulated the growth of antigen-specific T cells using peptide pools and subsequently profiled their TCRs by sequencing. Positive tests by PCR, dated March to December 2020, predated US Alpha, Beta and Delta variants. The germline V gene encodes CDR1 MNHEY and CDR2 SVGEGT. CDR3 length equals 14 residues. Trimming shortened V by 2 bases and J by 0 bases, and 5 bases separated the two germline ends. Cultured CD4+ T cells had their DNA profiled by the Oncomine TCR Beta short-read assay. TCRdb independently ran MiXCR on the PCR reads; one entry per CDR3 protein. The sample has roughly 19,000 distinct CDR3 sequences; roughly 58% are singletons. Regarding this clonotype: Its matching antigen is unknown.

The sequence derives from a human donor who had recovered from COVID-19. Sequencing used CD4+ T cells from blood, cultured in vitro, obtained before SARS-CoV-2 vaccination. The chain combines TRBV6-2 or TRBV6-3 with TRBJ1-3, with no clear D. The CDR3 region has the DNA TGTGCCAGCAGTTACGAGAGCTCTGGAAACACCATATATTTT. Its protein product is CASSYESSGNTIYF.